This T cell receptor (beta chain) was sequenced in a study of cytomegalovirus exposure and HLA in healthy donors. Study information: Unique TCRs numbering some 77 million, obtained from HLA-typed donors, made up an early data release.

The table lists this clone with a few counts. Antigen unknown. V lost 5 bases and J lost 8, with 15 bases in between. Germline V gene data show CDR1 as MNHEY and CDR2 as SMNVEV (reference sequence). This CDR3 spans 13 amino acids. Study-wide results and limits: Data from an earlier analysis indicated that most TCR beta V segments were productive either about 87% or about 30% of the time. Overall, around 160 TCR beta chains were annotated as cytomegalovirus-associated.

PCR was performed using 60 Vbeta and 13 Jbeta primers. The method was immunoSEQ multiplex PCR; TCRdb's version includes in-frame clones alone and lacks a portion of them. In the table there are 200,000 or so clones, 70% of which are singletons. Although they were nominally healthy when sampled, donors likely had unrecorded immune exposures. The gene calls are TRBV27 and TRBJ1-2, with D perhaps TRBD1 (5 bases). The sequencing sample was made of PBMCs. The clonotype comes from a man in his forties in good health and CMV-seropositive. This CDR3 reads CASSTPGGRGYTF. The CDR3, as DNA: TGTGCCAGCAGTACACCGGGGGGGAGGGGCTACACCTTC.